This TCR beta chain was sequenced in a study of spatial heterogeneity in lung cancer. Background on the study: More beta-chain than alpha-chain sequences were consistently detected. Raw reads contained each unique TCR and UMI combination more than ten times on average. General observations from the study: Circulating ubiquitous expanded tumor TCRs were observed more frequently at resection than at follow-up.

One entry per CDR3 protein results from TCRdb running MiXCR on the 5' RACE reads. The sample consists of 65,000 to 85,000 distinct CDR3 sequences, 15% to 20% of them appearing once. This CDR3 is built from 14 residues. Trimming stripped 5 bases from V and 6 bases from J, with 14 bases between. Germline CDR1 SGHTA, CDR2 FQGTGA. Regarding time point: sample taken at primary tumor resection. Whole RNA from tumor, nontumor lung or frozen PBMC was sequenced unsorted. The cohort: approximately 66 early-stage, untreated non-small cell lung cancer patients. Of note for this clonotype: As yet, its antigen is unknown.

This TCR was sampled from a male donor with early-stage non-small cell lung cancer. The sample here was PBMCs, taken at surgery. The rearrangement links TRBV7-3 to TRBJ2-1; no clear D. The CDR3 nucleotides are TGTGCCAGCAGCCAGAACCCAGGCCCCAATGAGCAGTTCTTC. The encoded protein is CASSQNPGPNEQFF.